This T cell receptor beta chain was observed in a study of blood T cell repertoires in COVID-19 (TCRdb year 2020). Describing the broader study: The collaborator samples originated in the United States, Italy and Spain and spanned the acute and convalescent phases of COVID-19. The dataset comprised deeply sampled blood TCRbeta repertoires from subjects exposed to, actively infected with, or recovered from COVID-19. The prospective study material was composed of cDNA or gDNA derived from T cells, B-cell-depleted T cells, or PBMCs. Sample metadata almost always included a de-identified subject ID, COVID-19 status, age in years and sex. The repertoires were made available in a free public database intended to serve as a resource for research on the immune response to SARS-CoV-2. Where HLA class I and class II types were available, the types were taken from metadata supplied by the sample provider, not from assay-based typing. Samples were obtained from the ongoing ImmuneRACE study (first 160 participants) and from roughly 1,300 subjects provided by 6 global collaborators. Results the study describes overall, beyond this receptor: How much clinical and demographic metadata was included differed by source and by participant, and the metadata was provided uncurated.

The immunoSEQ Assay, a bias-controlled multiplex PCR, was used to amplify TCRbeta CDR3 regions from genomic DNA. On the study's bioinformatics: Nucleated cell counts per sample were estimated from amplification of reference gene primers within the assay. To quantify the absolute abundance of each unique TCRbeta CDR3 rearrangement, sequence reads were collapsed and filtered. Productive Simpson clonality was computed per sample as the square root of Simpson's diversity index over productive rearrangements. This immuneACCESS table, as held by TCRdb, lists in-frame sequences with V and J called but not all clones. Of the missing ones, under half trace to an unresolved V gene in checked studies; the others have no known cause. V and J calls and clone size come straight from that table; D and trimming were deduced from the DNA. The sample table holds approximately 69,000 clones, of which more than 75% were seen once. The biggest ten clones account for roughly 44% of the sample.

CDR1 and CDR2 are drawn from the germline V gene: SGDLS, YYNGEE. V loses 7 bases, J loses 6 bases, and the germline ends lie 16 bases apart. Inclusive of the bounding cysteine and phenylalanine, the CDR3 is 13 residues long. Of all the DNA, just the CDR3 is kept, 39 bases in frame from base 1. Each collaborating institution followed its own protocols to collect whole blood in K2EDTA tubes. For TCRbeta analysis, collaborator samples were shipped as frozen whole blood, as isolated PBMCs, or as DNA extracted from either sample type. With respect to this clone: Its antigen is currently not known. Base qualities are not at hand, and no much larger clone is one base apart.

Sequences were obtained from peripheral blood. The clonotype comes from a human donor in a cohort sampled during active COVID-19. The chain is made from TRBV9 and TRBJ1-1; confidence is insufficient to name the D gene. The DNA reads as follows: TGTGCCAGCGGAAACTTAGCCGACGCTGAAGCTTTCTTT. The translation is CASGNLADAEAFF.